This entry is about one TCR beta chain. The antigen remains unidentified. Measured with immunoSEQ multiplex PCR; TCRdb has only the in-frame clones, and not every one. Here the sample spans about 40,000 clones, around 84% being singletons. These data belong to a study of OX40 agonist ivuxolimab in advanced cancers. The germline V gene has CDR1 SGDLS and CDR2 YYNGEE. The CDR3 extends over 15 amino acids. V was clipped by 4 bases and J by 4 bases; unmatched bases: 8. General observations from the study: Patients with a partial response at 0.1-3.0 mg/kg had among the lowest clonal expansion.

This chain joins TRBV9 and TRBJ2-1, with 7 nucleotides matching TRBD2. The sample here was CD4+ or CD8+ T cells sorted from blood, taken in a trial of the OX40 agonist ivuxolimab. The TCR was taken from an adult with an advanced solid tumor such as melanoma, head and neck, liver or kidney cancer. CDR3 loop: CASSPRWREYNEQFF. DNA of the CDR3: TGTGCCAGCAGCCCCCGCTGGCGGGAGTACAATGAGCAGTTCTTC.